This T cell receptor beta chain appears in the sequencing data of a study of OX40 agonist ivuxolimab in advanced cancers. Study background: The dose of intravenous ivuxolimab that patients received every 2 weeks ranged from 0.01 to 10 mg/kg.

Between the trimmed V and J ends, which lost 3 bases and 7 bases, there was a span of 10 bases. Looked up from germline, CDR1 is SGHTS and CDR2 is YDEGEE. The CDR3 totals 13 residues. Data came from immunoSEQ multiplex PCR; TCRdb stores just in-frame clones and leaves some out. This table holds 37,000 or so clones, approximately 86% found once. This clone was observed a single time. Its antigen is not identified. Study observations and caveats: CD4+ and CD8+ blood T cells expanded clonally by week 6 at 0.1 to 3.0 mg/kg.

The material was CD4+ or CD8+ T cells sorted from blood, obtained in a trial of the OX40 agonist ivuxolimab. The sequence was collected from an adult with an advanced solid tumor such as melanoma, head and neck, liver or kidney cancer. The chain carries TRBV5-8 and TRBJ1-4; D is possibly TRBD1 (6 bases). DNA of the CDR3: TGTGCCAGCAGCTCCGCCAGGGGTGAAAAACTGTTTTTT. Translated, it gives CASSSARGEKLFF. Full variable domain (remainder filled in from reference TRBV5-8 and TRBJ1-4): EAGVTQSPTHLIKTRGQQATLRCSPISGHTSVYWYQQALGLGLQFLLWYDEGEERNRGNFPPRFSGRQFPNYSSELNVNALELEDSALYLCASSSARGEKLFFGSGTQLSVL.